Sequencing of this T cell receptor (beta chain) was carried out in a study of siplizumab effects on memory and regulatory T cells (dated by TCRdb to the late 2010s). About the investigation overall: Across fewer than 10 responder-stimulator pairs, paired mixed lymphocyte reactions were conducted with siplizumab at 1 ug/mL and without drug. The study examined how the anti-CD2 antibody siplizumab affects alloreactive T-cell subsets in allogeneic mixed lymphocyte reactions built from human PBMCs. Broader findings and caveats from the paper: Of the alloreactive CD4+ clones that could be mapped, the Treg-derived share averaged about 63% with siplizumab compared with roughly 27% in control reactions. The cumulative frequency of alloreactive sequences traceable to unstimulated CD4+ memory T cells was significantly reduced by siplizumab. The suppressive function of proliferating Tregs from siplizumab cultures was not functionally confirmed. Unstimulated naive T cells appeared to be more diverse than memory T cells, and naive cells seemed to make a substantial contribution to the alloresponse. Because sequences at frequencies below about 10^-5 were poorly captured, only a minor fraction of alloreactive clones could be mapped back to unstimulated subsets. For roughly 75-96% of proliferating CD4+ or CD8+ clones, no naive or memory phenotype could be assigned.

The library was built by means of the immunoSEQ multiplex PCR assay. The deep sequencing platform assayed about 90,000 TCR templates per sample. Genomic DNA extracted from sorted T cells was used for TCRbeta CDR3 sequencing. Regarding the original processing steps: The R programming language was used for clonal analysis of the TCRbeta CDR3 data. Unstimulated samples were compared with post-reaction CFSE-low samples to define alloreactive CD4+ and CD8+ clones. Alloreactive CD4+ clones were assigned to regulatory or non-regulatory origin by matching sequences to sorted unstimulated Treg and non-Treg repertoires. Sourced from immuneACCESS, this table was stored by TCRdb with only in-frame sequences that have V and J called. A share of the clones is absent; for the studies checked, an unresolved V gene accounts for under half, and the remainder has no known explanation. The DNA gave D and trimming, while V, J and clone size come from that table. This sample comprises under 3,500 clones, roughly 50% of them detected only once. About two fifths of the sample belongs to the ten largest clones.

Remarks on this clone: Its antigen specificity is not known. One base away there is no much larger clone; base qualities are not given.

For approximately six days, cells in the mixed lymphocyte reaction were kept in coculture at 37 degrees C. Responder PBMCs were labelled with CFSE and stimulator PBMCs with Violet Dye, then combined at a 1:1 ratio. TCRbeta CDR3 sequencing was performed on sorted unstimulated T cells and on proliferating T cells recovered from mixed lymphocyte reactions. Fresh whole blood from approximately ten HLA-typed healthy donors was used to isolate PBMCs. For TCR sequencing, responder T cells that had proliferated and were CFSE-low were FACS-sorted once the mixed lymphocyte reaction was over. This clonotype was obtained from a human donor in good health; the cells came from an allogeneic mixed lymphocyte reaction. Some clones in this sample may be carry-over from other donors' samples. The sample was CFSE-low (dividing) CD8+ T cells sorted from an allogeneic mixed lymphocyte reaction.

The nucleotide sequence reads TGTGCCAGCAGTTTATTGACAGGGATCGGCTATGGCTACACCTTC. It is translated as CASSLLTGIGYGYTF. The chain links TRBV27 with TRBJ1-2, with 7 central nucleotides matching TRBD1. Counted from cysteine to phenylalanine, this CDR3 has 15 amino acids. Only CDR3 DNA remains: 45 bases, in frame from the first base. V has 1 base trimmed and J has 4 bases trimmed; junction bases matching no gene number 6. Based on the germline V gene (reference sequence), the CDR1 and CDR2 sequences are MNHEY and SMNVEV.